These 12 T cell receptor beta chains originate from one sample sequenced in a study of cytomegalovirus exposure and HLA in healthy donors. 60 Vbeta and 13 Jbeta primers were used in PCR. Produced via immunoSEQ multiplex PCR; TCRdb's table is partial and in-frame only. The top ten hold 3.5% to 4% of the sample, which has around 41,000 clones, 68% seen once. The specimen sequenced was PBMCs. All receptors come from a man aged 35 to 55 in good health and CMV-seronegative.

This clone was observed a handful of times. The chain couples TRBV4-2 to TRBJ2-2, with TRBD2 identical over 7 bases. Per germline, CDR1 LGHNA and CDR2 YNFKEQ. The CDR3 runs to 15 residues. Germline trimming cut 0 bases from V and 5 bases from J; bases unmatched to any gene: 3. CDR3 nucleotides: TGTGCCAGCAGCCAAGATCGCGGGGGAACCGGGGAGCTGTTTTTT. This translates into CASSQDRGGTGELFF.

The V gene is TRBV5-6, the J gene TRBJ2-3; 9 bases match TRBD1. The germline gives CDR1 SGHDT, CDR2 YYEEEE. V lost 4 bases, J lost 2 bases, and 17 bases stayed unmatched. The CDR3 is 19 amino acids. CDR3 in DNA: TGTGCCAGCAGCGGCATACCGGGACAGGGACATTCTTACACAGATACGCAGTATTTT. Translated: CASSGIPGQGHSYTDTQYF. The whole variable domain, remainder taken from reference TRBV5-6 and TRBJ2-3, is DAGVTQSPTHLIKTRGQQVTLRCSPKSGHDTVSWYQQALGQGPQFIFQYYEEEERQRGNFPDRFSGHQFPNYSSELNVNALLLGDSALYLCASSGIPGQGHSYTDTQYFGPGTRLTVL.

This clone was counted once. The chain couples TRBV6-1 to TRBJ2-6; D is uncertain. CDR1 is MNHNS, CDR2 SASEGT, per germline. The V end was cut by 3 bases, the J end by 7 bases, with 10 bases between. The CDR3 has 14 amino acids. The CDR3, as DNA: TGTGCCAGCAGTGAGAGGATAGGAGCCAACGTCCTGACTTTC. Residues: CASSERIGANVLTF.

The chain uses TRBV19 and TRBJ2-2, with D tentatively TRBD1 (6 bases). Trimming pared 5 bases from V and 2 bases from J, leaving 9 bases between. Germline V CDR1 and CDR2: LNHDA, SQIVND (reference sequence). This CDR3 region has 14 residues. CDR3 loop: CASSPGHNTGELFF. The CDR3 DNA sequence: TGTGCCAGTAGTCCGGGACATAACACCGGGGAGCTGTTTTTT.

This chain uses TRBV30 with TRBJ2-7; 7 bases are shared with TRBD1. V was pared by 0 bases and J by 3 bases, with 2 bases of the junction left unmatched. The CDR3 is 13 amino acids. CDR1 and CDR2 (germline): GTSNPN, SVGIG (reference sequence). In nucleotides, the CDR3 is TGTGCCTGGAGTGTACGGACAGGCTACGAGCAGTACTTC. It translates to CAWSVRTGYEQYF.

The CDR3 DNA is TGCGCCAGCAGCCCCGGGACAGGGTTAGGCACTGAAGCTTTCTTT. Encoded protein: CASSPGTGLGTEAFF. The rearrangement joins TRBV5-1 to TRBJ1-1; 9 bases align to TRBD1. Germline-derived CDR1 and CDR2 are SGHRS and YFSETQ. This CDR3 is built from 15 residues. V lost 4 bases, J lost 4 bases, and 8 bases stayed unmatched.

Comments on this clone: This specimen includes other DNA sequences encoding the same CDR3. This chain links TRBV6-6 with TRBJ2-1; the D gene is possibly TRBD2 (5 bases). V lost 0 bases to trimming and J lost 8 bases, with 5 bases between them. The length of the CDR3 is 12 residues. The germline V gene has CDR1 MNHNY and CDR2 SVGAGI (reference sequence). In nucleotides, the CDR3 is TGTGCCAGCAGTTACTCGGGAGATGAGCAGTTCTTC. Protein: CASSYSGDEQFF.

V is TRBV13 and J is TRBJ1-5, with no clear D. Trimming shortened V by 3 bases and J by 3 bases, and 9 bases separated the two germline ends. The germline V gene encodes CDR1 PRHDT and CDR2 FYEKMQ (reference sequence). The CDR3 contains 14 residues. DNA of the CDR3: TGTGCCAGCAGCTTTGGGCCTAACAATCAGCCCCAGCATTTT. It is translated as CASSFGPNNQPQHF. The variable domain in full, with the rest retrieved from reference TRBV13 and TRBJ1-5, is AAGVIQSPRHLIKEKRETATLKCYPIPRHDTVYWYQQGPGQDPQFLISFYEKMQSDKGSIPDRFSAQQFSDYHSELNMSSLELGDSALYFCASSFGPNNQPQHFGDGTRLSIL.

The gene calls are TRBV7-8 and TRBJ1-3, with 7 bases aligning to TRBD1. Germline CDR1 reads SGHVS; CDR2 reads FQNEAQ. The CDR3 is 14 residues long. V shed 4 bases and J 2 bases; nucleotides not matched to a gene: 2. The CDR3 loop is CASSSTGTGNTIYF. In DNA, the CDR3 is TGTGCCAGCAGCTCGACAGGGACTGGAAACACCATATATTTT.

V gene TRBV5-4 combines with J gene TRBJ2-7, with 8 bases fitting TRBD1. Trimming removed 4 bases from V and 2 bases from J; junction bases left unmatched: 2. Germline values: CDR1 SGHNT, CDR2 YYREEE (reference sequence). There are 13 residues in the CDR3. The CDR3: CASSADRAYEQYF. The CDR3 DNA reads as TGTGCCAGCAGCGCGGACAGGGCCTACGAGCAGTACTTC.

The V call is TRBV6-6, the J call TRBJ2-7, with a possible D match to TRBD1 (6 bases). The CDR3 extends over 15 amino acids. Germline V CDR1 and CDR2: MNHNY, SVGAGI (reference sequence). Deletions cut 5 bases from V and 3 bases from J, with 17 bases between. The CDR3: CASSPGQRQYYEQYF. Written as DNA, the CDR3 is TGTGCCAGCAGTCCCGGACAGCGGCAGTACTACGAGCAGTACTTC.

A word on this clone: Germline and junction disagree at one end, which may indicate a read error. V is TRBV7-7 and J is TRBJ1-6; 7 nucleotides align to TRBD1. The CDR3 is 20 amino acids. Germline V gene sequence: CDR1 SSHAT, CDR2 FNYEAQ (reference sequence). In nucleotides, the CDR3 is TGTGCTAGCAGTTTTACTCGACAGGGCGGGAGGAGGTCCTATAATTCACCCCTCCACTTT. Translation gives CASSFTRQGGRRSYNSPLHF.